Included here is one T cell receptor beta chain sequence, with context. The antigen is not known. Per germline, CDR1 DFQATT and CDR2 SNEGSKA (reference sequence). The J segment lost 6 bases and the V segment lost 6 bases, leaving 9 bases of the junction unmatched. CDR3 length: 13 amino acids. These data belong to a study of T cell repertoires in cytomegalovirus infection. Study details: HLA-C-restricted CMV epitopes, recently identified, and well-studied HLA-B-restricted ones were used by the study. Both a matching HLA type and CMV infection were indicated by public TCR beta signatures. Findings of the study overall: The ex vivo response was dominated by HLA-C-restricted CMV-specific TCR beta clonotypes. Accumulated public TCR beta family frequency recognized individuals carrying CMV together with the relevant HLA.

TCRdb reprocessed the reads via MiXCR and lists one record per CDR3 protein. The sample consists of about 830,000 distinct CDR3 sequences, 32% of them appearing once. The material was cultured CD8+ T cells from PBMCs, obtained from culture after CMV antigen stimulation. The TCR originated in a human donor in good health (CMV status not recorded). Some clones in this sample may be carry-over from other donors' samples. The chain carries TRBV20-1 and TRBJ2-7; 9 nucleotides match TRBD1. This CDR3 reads CSAGETGGSEQYF. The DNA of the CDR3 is TGCAGTGCAGGGGAGACAGGGGGTTCCGAGCAGTACTTC.